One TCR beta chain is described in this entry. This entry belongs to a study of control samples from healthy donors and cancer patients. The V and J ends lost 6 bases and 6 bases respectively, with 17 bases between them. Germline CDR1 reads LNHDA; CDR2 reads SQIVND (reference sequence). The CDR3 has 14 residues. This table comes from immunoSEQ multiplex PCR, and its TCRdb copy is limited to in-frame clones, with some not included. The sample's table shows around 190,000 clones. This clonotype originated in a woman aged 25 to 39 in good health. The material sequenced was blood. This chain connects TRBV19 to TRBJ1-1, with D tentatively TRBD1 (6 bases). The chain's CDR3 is CASSQRTGRAEAFF. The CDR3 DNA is TGTGCCAGTAGCCAGCGAACAGGGAGAGCTGAAGCTTTCTTT. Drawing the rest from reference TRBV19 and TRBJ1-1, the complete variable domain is DGGITQSPKYLFRKEGQNVTLSCEQNLNHDAMYWYRQDPGQGLRLIYYSQIVNDFQKGDIAEGYSVSREKKESFPLTVTSAQKNPTAFYLCASSQRTGRAEAFFGQGTRLTVV.